This T cell receptor (beta chain) was documented in a study of cytotoxic CD8 clonotypes in ibrutinib-treated CLL. At the level of the study: Responses: around 24 partial, 2 complete; after median around 64 months, approximately 15 stayed remitted, approximately twelve progressed. Study-wide results and caveats: A rise in clonality was seen at ibrutinib response, and a fall back toward baseline was seen at progression.

This CDR3 has 15 residues. Germline CDR1 reads MDHEN; CDR2 reads SYDVKM. Unmatched junction bases numbered 8, after V lost 7 bases and J lost 3 bases. Regarding this clone: The antigen remains undetermined.

Roughly 2 micrograms of genomic DNA from cryopreserved PBMCs went into TCR beta libraries. Deep sequencing aimed at 1 in 200,000 to 1 in 1 million T cells' resolution. The table came from immunoSEQ multiplex PCR; TCRdb's copy has only in-frame clones and leaves some out. The repertoire holds around 150,000 clones, with approximately 77% as singletons. This receptor was taken from a human donor with chronic lymphocytic leukemia. The V gene is TRBV28, the J gene TRBJ1-2; 10 bases map to TRBD1. The sequenced sample was PBMCs, obtained after 12 months of ibrutinib treatment. CDR3 in DNA: TGTGCCAGCACTTCTGGGGGGACAGGGGACTATGGCTACACCTTC. Translating it yields CASTSGGTGDYGYTF.